These 5 T cell receptor beta chains were sequenced from one sample in a study of Graves' ophthalmopathy and Graves' hyperthyroidism. Amplifying from RNA transcripts, the study obtained TCR beta CDR3 regions. Investigators did first-round RT-PCR with HTBI primers, then second-round multiplex PCR. TCRdb redid the calling of the multiplex PCR reads with MiXCR, one entry per CDR3 protein. Of around 1,200,000 distinct CDR3 sequences listed, about 40% are singletons. Specimen: peripheral blood or thyroid tissue (not recorded which). These receptor sequences come from an adult man with Graves' hyperthyroidism.

This clonotype was seen a few times. The gene calls are TRBV6-2 or TRBV6-3 and TRBJ1-5; 7 bases align to TRBD1. The length of the CDR3 is 12 residues. J gave up 9 bases and V 7 bases, and 6 bases lay outside the gene matches. The germline V gene encodes CDR1 MNHEY and CDR2 SVGEGT. The CDR3 bases are TGTGCCAGCACAGGGGGTCGATTGCCCCAGCATTTT. Translated, it gives CASTGGRLPQHF.

The chain carries TRBV2 and TRBJ1-1; D is uncertain. CDR1 is SNHLY, CDR2 FYNNEI, per germline. The CDR3 extends over 13 amino acids. V dropped 7 bases and J dropped 6 bases, with 15 bases sitting between them. Written as DNA, the CDR3 is TGTGCCAGCACCTCGCGGAGAAGCCCTGAAGCTTTCTTT. It is translated as CASTSRRSPEAFF.

The rearrangement joins TRBV3-1 to TRBJ2-7; unclear D gene. The CDR3 consists of 13 residues. CDR1 is LGHDT and CDR2 is YNNKEL in the germline V gene (reference sequence). V lost 2 bases, J lost 7 bases, and 12 bases lay in between. Written as DNA, the CDR3 is TGTGCCAGCAGCCAAAAGACCCAATTTGAGCAGTACTTC. Protein: CASSQKTQFEQYF.

The chain recombines TRBV7-2 with TRBJ2-7; 7 nucleotides agree with TRBD2. The CDR3 runs 17 residues. Trimming took 5 bases from V and 0 from J; bases not matched to a gene: 13. Germline V gene data show CDR1 as SGHTA and CDR2 as FQGNSA. The CDR3 DNA follows: TGTGCCAGCAGCCAACCCCCGGGGAGGGATGGCTCCTACGAGCAGTACTTC. This codes for CASSQPPGRDGSYEQYF.

The chain is built from TRBV9 and TRBJ2-7; D is uncertain. This CDR3 has 17 residues. The V gene's germline CDR1 is SGDLS and CDR2 YYNGEE. The V end lost 3 bases, the J end lost 3 bases, and 22 bases lay between the germline ends. The CDR3 nucleotides are TGTGCCAGCAGCGCCCTTCCTTGGCGGCCTTATCTCTACGAGCAGTACTTC. As protein: CASSALPWRPYLYEQYF.